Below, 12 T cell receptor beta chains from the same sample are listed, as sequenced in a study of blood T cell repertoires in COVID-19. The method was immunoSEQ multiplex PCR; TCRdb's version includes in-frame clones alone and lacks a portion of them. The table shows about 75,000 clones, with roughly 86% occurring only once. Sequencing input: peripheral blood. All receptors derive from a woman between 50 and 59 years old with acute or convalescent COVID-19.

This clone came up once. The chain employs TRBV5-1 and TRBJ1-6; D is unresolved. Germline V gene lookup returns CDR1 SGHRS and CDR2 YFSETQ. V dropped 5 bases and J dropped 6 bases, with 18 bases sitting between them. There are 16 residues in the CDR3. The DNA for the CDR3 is TGCGCCAGCAGGCCAGTTGACGGAAGGAGTAATTCACCCCTCCACTTT. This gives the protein CASRPVDGRSNSPLHF.

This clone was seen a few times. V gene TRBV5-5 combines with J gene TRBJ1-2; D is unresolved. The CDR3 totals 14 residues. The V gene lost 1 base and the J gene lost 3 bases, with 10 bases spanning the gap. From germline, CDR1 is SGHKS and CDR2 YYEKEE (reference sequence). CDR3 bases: TGTGCCAGCAGCTTGTACATGAGGGACTATGGCTACACCTTC. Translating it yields CASSLYMRDYGYTF.

CDR3 region: CASSTAGGTYGYTF. DNA of the CDR3: TGTGCCAGTAGCACCGCGGGGGGTACCTATGGCTACACCTTC. This chain connects TRBV19 to TRBJ1-2, with a possible D match to TRBD1 (5 bases). This CDR3 has 14 residues. CDR1 is LNHDA and CDR2 is SQIVND in the germline V gene (reference sequence). V lost 6 bases and J lost 4, with 15 bases in between.

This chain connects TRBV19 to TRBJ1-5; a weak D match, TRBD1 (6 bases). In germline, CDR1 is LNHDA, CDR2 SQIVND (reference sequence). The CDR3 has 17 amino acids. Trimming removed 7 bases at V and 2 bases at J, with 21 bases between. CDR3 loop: CASTEYLGAGGNQPQHF. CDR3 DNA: TGTGCCAGTACCGAATACCTCGGGGCAGGGGGCAATCAGCCCCAGCATTTT.

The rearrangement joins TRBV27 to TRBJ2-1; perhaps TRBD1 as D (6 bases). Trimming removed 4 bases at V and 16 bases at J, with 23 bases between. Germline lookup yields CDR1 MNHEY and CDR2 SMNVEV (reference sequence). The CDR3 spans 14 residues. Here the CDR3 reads CASSSYGSGTMFFF. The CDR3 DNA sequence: TGTGCCAGCAGTTCCTACGGGTCCGGGACAATGTTTTTCTTC.

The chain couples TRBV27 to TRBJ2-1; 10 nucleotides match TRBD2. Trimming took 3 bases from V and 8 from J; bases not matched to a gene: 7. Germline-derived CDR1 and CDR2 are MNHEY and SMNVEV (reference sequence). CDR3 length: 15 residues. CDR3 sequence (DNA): TGTGCCAGCAGTTTTCAAGGGACTAGCGATCATGAGCAGTTCTTC. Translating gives CASSFQGTSDHEQFF.

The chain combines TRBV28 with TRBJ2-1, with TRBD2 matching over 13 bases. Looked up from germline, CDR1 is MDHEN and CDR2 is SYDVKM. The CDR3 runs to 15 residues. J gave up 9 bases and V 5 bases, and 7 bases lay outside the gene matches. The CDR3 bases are TGTGCCAGCAGTATCGGACTAGCGGGAGTAGTTGAGCAGTTCTTC. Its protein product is CASSIGLAGVVEQFF.

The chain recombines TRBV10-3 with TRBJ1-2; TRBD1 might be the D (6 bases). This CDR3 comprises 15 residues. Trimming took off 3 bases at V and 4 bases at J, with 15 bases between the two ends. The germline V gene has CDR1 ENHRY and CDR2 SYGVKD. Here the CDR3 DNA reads TGTGCCATCAGTGAAGGGGACACCTTCCTCTATGGCTACACCTTC. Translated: CAISEGDTFLYGYTF.

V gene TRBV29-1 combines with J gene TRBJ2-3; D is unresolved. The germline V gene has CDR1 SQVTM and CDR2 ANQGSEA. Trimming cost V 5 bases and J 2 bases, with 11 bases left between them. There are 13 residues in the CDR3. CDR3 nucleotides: TGCAGCGTTTCCGCCGAGATCACAGATACGCAGTATTTT. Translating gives CSVSAEITDTQYF.

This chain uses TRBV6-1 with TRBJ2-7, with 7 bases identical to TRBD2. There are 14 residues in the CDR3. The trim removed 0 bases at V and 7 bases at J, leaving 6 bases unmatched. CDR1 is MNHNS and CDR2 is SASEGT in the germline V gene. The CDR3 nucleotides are TGTGCCAGCAGTGAAGCGGCGGGGCGGGGGGAGCAGTACTTC. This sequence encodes CASSEAAGRGEQYF.

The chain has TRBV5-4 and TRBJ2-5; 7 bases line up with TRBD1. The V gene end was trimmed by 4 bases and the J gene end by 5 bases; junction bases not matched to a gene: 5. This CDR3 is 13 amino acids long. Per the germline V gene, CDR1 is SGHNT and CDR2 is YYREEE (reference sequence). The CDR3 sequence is CASSKTGTETQYF. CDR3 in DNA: TGTGCCAGCAGCAAGACAGGGACGGAGACCCAGTACTTC.

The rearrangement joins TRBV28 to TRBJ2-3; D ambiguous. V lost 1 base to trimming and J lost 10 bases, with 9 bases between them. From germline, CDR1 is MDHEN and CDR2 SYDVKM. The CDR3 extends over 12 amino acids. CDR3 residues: CASSLSAGPQYF. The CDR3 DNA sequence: TGTGCCAGCAGTTTATCGGCAGGTCCGCAGTATTTT.